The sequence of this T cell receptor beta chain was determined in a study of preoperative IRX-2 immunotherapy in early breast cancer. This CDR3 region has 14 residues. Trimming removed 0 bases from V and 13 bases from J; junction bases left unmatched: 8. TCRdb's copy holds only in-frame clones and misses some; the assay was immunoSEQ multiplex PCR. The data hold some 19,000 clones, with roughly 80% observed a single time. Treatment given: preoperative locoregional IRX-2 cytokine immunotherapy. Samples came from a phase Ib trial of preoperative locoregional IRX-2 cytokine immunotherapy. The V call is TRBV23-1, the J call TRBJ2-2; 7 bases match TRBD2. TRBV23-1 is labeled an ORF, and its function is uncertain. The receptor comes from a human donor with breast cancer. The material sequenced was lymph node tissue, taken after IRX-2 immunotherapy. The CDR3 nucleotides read TGCGCCAGCAGTCAATCCTTAGGACTAGGCTGGCTGTTTTTT. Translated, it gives CASSQSLGLGWLFF.